These 17 T cell receptor beta chains were sequenced from one sample in a study of blood T cell repertoires in COVID-19 (TCRdb year 2020). Receptor libraries were prepared by the immunoSEQ multiplex PCR assay. TCRdb limited this immuneACCESS table to in-frame rearrangements with V and J called. A share of clones is missing; checked studies link under half to unresolved V genes, and the rest is unexplained. The sample yields about 170,000 clones; roughly 85% were counted once. In total, the top ten clones hold roughly 19% of the sample. Sequencing was carried out using PBMCs or T cells enriched from blood (not recorded which). The receptor set was obtained from a woman in her sixties or seventies in a cohort exposed to, infected with or recovered from COVID-19 (not recorded which).

The genes are TRBV5-5 and TRBJ2-3; D is ambiguous. Trimming stripped 0 bases from V and 0 bases from J, with 14 bases between. Looked up from germline, CDR1 is SGHKS and CDR2 is YYEKEE (reference sequence). The CDR3 contains 17 residues. CDR3 nucleotide sequence: TGTGCCAGCAGCTTGGGCCCAGCGAGCTCTAGCACAGATACGCAGTATTTT. Translating gives CASSLGPASSSTDTQYF.

This clone was picked up one time. The CDR3 region is CASSEAGGETQYF. The CDR3 DNA sequence: TGTGCCAGCAGTGAAGCGGGGGGAGAGACCCAGTACTTC. The J gene is TRBJ2-5, the V gene TRBV2; D might be TRBD2 (6 bases). This CDR3 comprises 13 residues. Germline loops: CDR1 SNHLY, CDR2 FYNNEI. The V gene lost 0 bases and the J gene lost 4 bases, with 6 bases spanning the gap. Variable domain in full (rest from reference TRBV2 and TRBJ2-5): EPEVTQTPSHQVTQMGQEVILRCVPISNHLYFYWYRQILGQKVEFLVSFYNNEISEKSEIFDDQFSVERPDGSNFTLKIRSTKLEDSAMYFCASSEAGGETQYFGPGTRLLVL.

This chain links TRBV20-1 with TRBJ1-1, with D unclear. The CDR3 contains 11 residues. Germline-derived CDR1 and CDR2 are DFQATT and SNEGSKA (reference sequence). Trimming stripped 4 bases from V and 2 bases from J, with 5 bases between. CDR3 amino acids: CSAMLNTEAFF. The DNA of the CDR3 is TGCAGTGCTATGCTAAACACTGAAGCTTTCTTT.

This clone showed up just once. The rearrangement joins TRBV30 to TRBJ2-3; D unresolved. Germline V lookup: CDR1 GTSNPN, CDR2 SVGIG (reference sequence). V shed 8 bases and J shed 4 bases, with 16 bases lying between them. This CDR3 is 13 amino acids long. The CDR3 is CARARRLSDTQYF. CDR3 DNA: TGTGCCCGCGCCAGACGACTGTCAGATACGCAGTATTTT.

This clone was observed a few times. The V and J genes are TRBV5-1 and TRBJ2-7; TRBD1 is a possible D gene (6 bases). This CDR3 contains 14 residues. CDR1 and CDR2 from the germline V gene are SGHRS and YFSETQ. Trimming removed 3 bases from V and 1 base from J, with 11 bases in between. The CDR3 reads CASSSTGPSYEQYF. The CDR3, as DNA: TGCGCCAGCAGCTCGACAGGTCCATCCTACGAGCAGTACTTC.

This sequence joins TRBV29-1 and TRBJ2-3; D unclear. CDR1 and CDR2 (germline): SQVTM, ANQGSEA. The length of the CDR3 is 13 residues. V shed 3 bases and J shed 2 bases, with 9 bases lying between them. The CDR3 reads CSVDSGSTDTQYF. The CDR3 DNA is TGCAGCGTTGACTCAGGTTCCACAGATACGCAGTATTTT.

The chain carries TRBV19 and TRBJ1-5, with TRBD1 identical over 10 bases. CDR1 is LNHDA and CDR2 is SQIVND in the germline V gene (reference sequence). This CDR3 has 14 residues. The trim removed 5 bases at V and 5 bases at J, leaving 3 bases unmatched. The CDR3 nucleotides are TGTGCCAGTAGTGGGACAGGGGCCTATCAGCCCCAGCATTTT. It yields the protein CASSGTGAYQPQHF.

V and J are TRBV15 and TRBJ2-5; 10 bases are a match to TRBD2. J lost 4 bases, V lost 3 bases, and 8 bases had no gene match. The length of the CDR3 is 16 residues. CDR1 is LNHNV and CDR2 is YYDKDF in the germline V gene (reference sequence). The CDR3: CATSSGSGRAAETQYF. CDR3 nucleotide sequence: TGTGCCACCAGCAGTGGGAGCGGGAGGGCCGCAGAGACCCAGTACTTC.

The chain links TRBV28 to TRBJ1-2; 8 nucleotides agree with TRBD1. CDR1 is MDHEN, CDR2 SYDVKM, per germline. Trimming at V came to 5 bases and at J to 6 bases, leaving 5 bases not matched to a gene. This CDR3 comprises 13 residues. The CDR3 DNA is TGTGCCAGCAGTCTTCAGGGGGCGGATGGCTACACCTTC. This codes for CASSLQGADGYTF.

The chain has TRBV18 and TRBJ2-3; maybe TRBD1 (6 bases). The V gene's germline CDR1 is KGHSH and CDR2 LQKENI. This CDR3 has 14 residues. V was cut by 0 bases and J by 3 bases, with 7 bases left in between. The CDR3 coding sequence is TGTGCCAGCTCACCACCTGGACAGACAGATACGCAGTATTTT. Translated, it gives CASSPPGQTDTQYF.

Remarks on this clone: The identical CDR3 is also encoded by other nucleotide sequences in the sample. V usage is TRBV5-1 and J usage is TRBJ2-3; 11 bases agree with TRBD2. The CDR3 runs 15 residues. The germline CDR1 and CDR2 sequences are SGHRS and YFSETQ. The V segment lost 0 bases and the J segment 3 bases; nucleotides outside the gene matches: 0. The CDR3 nucleotides are TGCGCCAGCAGCTTGGGACTAGCGGGGACAGATACGCAGTATTTT. This codes for CASSLGLAGTDTQYF.

This clone was observed a few times. This rearrangement joins TRBV7-8 to TRBJ2-3; tentative D call: TRBD2 (5 bases). Germline loops: CDR1 SGHVS, CDR2 FQNEAQ. The CDR3 spans 16 residues. V gave up 2 bases and J gave up 0 bases, with 12 bases separating them. In nucleotides, the CDR3 is TGTGCCAGCAGCTTAAGGTCGGGGTCTAGCACAGATACGCAGTATTTT. Translating gives CASSLRSGSSTDTQYF.

The V gene is TRBV21-1, the J gene TRBJ1-2; no check of the table's D call, TRBD1, against the DNA was made. TRBV21-1 is a pseudogene. This CDR3 is built from 19 residues. Here the CDR3 DNA reads TGTGCCAGCAGCAAACCCGACTCTCCGGGGACAGGGCCCCTCTATGGCTACACCTTC. Protein: CASSKPDSPGTGPLYGYTF.

The rearrangement links TRBV7-2 to TRBJ2-3, with 9 nucleotides matching TRBD1. The CDR3 consists of 15 residues. From germline, CDR1 is SGHTA and CDR2 FQGNSA. With V trimmed by 7 bases and J by 5 bases, 10 bases remained unmatched. This chain's CDR3 is CASNPGTGIVDTQYF. CDR3 DNA: TGTGCCAGCAACCCCGGGACAGGGATAGTAGATACGCAGTATTTT. Complete variable domain (other parts from reference TRBV7-2 and TRBJ2-3): GAGVSQSPSNKVTEKGKDVELRCDPISGHTALYWYRQSLGQGLEFLIYFQGNSAPDKSGLPSDRFSAERTGGSVSTLTIQRTQQEDSAVYLCASNPGTGIVDTQYFGPGTRLTVL.

The J gene is TRBJ2-2, the V gene TRBV5-5; 7 nucleotides agree with TRBD1. CDR3 length: 14 residues. Germline V gives CDR1 SGHKS, CDR2 YYEKEE (reference sequence). V lost 5 bases to trimming and J lost 3 bases; unmatched junction nucleotides: 4. CDR3 in DNA: TGTGCCAGCAGAACCGGGACAGACACCGGGGAGCTGTTTTTT. Amino acid sequence: CASRTGTDTGELFF.

The chain is built from TRBV10-3 and TRBJ2-5; 9 nucleotides match TRBD2. The CDR3 sequence is 17 residues long. The J segment lost 4 bases and the V segment lost 0 bases, leaving 9 bases of the junction unmatched. Germline-derived CDR1 and CDR2 are ENHRY and SYGVKD. The CDR3 loop is CAISESRSSGGPETQYF. The CDR3 bases are TGTGCCATCAGTGAGTCCCGGAGTAGCGGGGGACCAGAGACCCAGTACTTC.

The chain has TRBV7-9 and TRBJ2-5; D might be TRBD1 (6 bases). Trimming pared 5 bases from V and 1 base from J, leaving 17 bases between. The CDR3 sequence is 16 residues long. Germline V gene data show CDR1 as SEHNR and CDR2 as FQNEAQ (reference sequence). The CDR3 DNA is TGTGCCAGCAGCCGTCAAGCACAGGGTTTCCAAGAGACCCAGTACTTC. Its translation: CASSRQAQGFQETQYF.